Listed here are 9 T cell receptor beta chains from one sample, sequenced in a study of shared clonotypes between healthy human individuals. Measured with immunoSEQ multiplex PCR; TCRdb has only the in-frame clones, and not every one. The data contain about 600,000 clones, roughly 98% of them singletons. In the naive CD8 group, cells lacked CD45RO and were positively selected for CCR7, so terminally differentiated effector memory CD45RA+ cells were left out. Sequencing was done on a sample of naive CD8+ T cells sorted from blood. These receptors were obtained from a man aged 30 to 45 in good health.

The chain links TRBV14 to TRBJ2-3; 7 nucleotides agree with TRBD2. Germline loops: CDR1 SGHDN, CDR2 FVKESK. Unmatched junction bases numbered 11, after V lost 8 bases and J lost 6 bases. The CDR3 spans 14 residues. The CDR3 is CASQGRREFDTQYF. CDR3 sequence (DNA): TGTGCCAGCCAAGGCCGGCGGGAGTTTGATACGCAGTATTTT.

This chain uses TRBV29-1 with TRBJ2-1; D is perhaps TRBD2 (5 bases). Between the trimmed V and J ends, which lost 3 bases and 7 bases, there was a span of 16 bases. Germline CDR1 reads SQVTM; CDR2 reads ANQGSEA. This CDR3 region has 14 residues. CDR3 loop: CSVEVVGKGNEQFF. CDR3 DNA sequence: TGCAGCGTTGAGGTTGTCGGGAAAGGGAATGAGCAGTTCTTC.

Turning to this clone: The identical CDR3 is also encoded by other nucleotide sequences in the sample. V gene TRBV4-1 combines with J gene TRBJ1-5; D might be TRBD1 (5 bases). Trimming took off 0 bases at V and 2 bases at J, with 5 bases between the two ends. The CDR3 has 14 residues. CDR1 and CDR2 from the germline V gene are MGHRA and YSYEKL. The CDR3: CASSQDRGNQPQHF. For the CDR3, the DNA is TGCGCCAGCAGCCAAGACAGGGGCAATCAGCCCCAGCATTTT.

This clone was observed once. This sequence joins TRBV10-1 and TRBJ1-5, with D unclear. The CDR3 length is 13 residues. Trimming took 7 bases from V and 9 from J, leaving 16 bases between them. Germline V lookup: CDR1 WNHNN, CDR2 SYGVQD (reference sequence). The CDR3 sequence: CASTRWTLWPQHF. The CDR3 nucleotides are TGCGCCAGCACCCGGTGGACGTTATGGCCCCAGCATTTT.

The chain couples TRBV6-6 to TRBJ2-6, with no clear D. The CDR3 is 16 amino acids. Germline assignment: CDR1 MNHNY and CDR2 SVGAGI (reference sequence). V was pared by 6 bases and J by 0 bases, with 12 bases between. The CDR3 DNA follows: TGTGCCAGCAGGACGGCAGGCTTCTCTGGGGCCAACGTCCTGACTTTC. Its translation is CASRTAGFSGANVLTF.

This clone showed up just a few times. The chain has TRBV7-9 and TRBJ2-1; D may be TRBD1 or TRBD2 (5 bases each). Deletions cut 7 bases from V and 3 bases from J, with 7 bases between. Germline loops: CDR1 SEHNR, CDR2 FQNEAQ (reference sequence). The CDR3 covers 12 residues. The CDR3 is CASTGSYNEQFF. Here the CDR3 DNA reads TGTGCCAGCACAGGGAGCTACAATGAGCAGTTCTTC.

The CDR3 DNA reads TGTGCCAGCAGTGAATATTCCGGGGTGCTGGATGGGCCCCAGCATTTT. Translated: CASSEYSGVLDGPQHF. The chain links TRBV25-1 to TRBJ1-5, with D unclear. This CDR3 region has 16 residues. Trimming took off 0 bases at V and 9 bases at J, with 18 bases between the two ends. CDR1 and CDR2 (germline): MGHDK, SYGVNS.

This sequence joins TRBV6-1 and TRBJ1-2; D is unclear. Trimming took off 4 bases at V and 8 bases at J, with 8 bases between the two ends. Germline CDR1 reads MNHNS; CDR2 reads SASEGT. CDR3 size: 11 residues. CDR3 sequence reads: CASSGRGGYTF. The CDR3 DNA reads TGTGCCAGCAGTGGACGAGGAGGCTACACCTTC.

This chain connects TRBV2 to TRBJ2-2; D is unresolved. Germline V gene lookup returns CDR1 SNHLY and CDR2 FYNNEI. CDR3 size: 15 residues. V shed 1 base and J shed 4 bases, with 10 bases lying between them. CDR3 coding DNA: TGTGCCAGCAGTGAAGTCCAAAGCTCCACCGGGGAGCTGTTTTTT. Translated: CASSEVQSSTGELFF.